Below are 8 T cell receptor beta chains sequenced from a single sample in a study of T cells in women clearing cervical HPV infection. Produced via immunoSEQ multiplex PCR; TCRdb's table is partial and in-frame only. In total, the table holds more than 20,000 clones. What was sequenced was blood buffy coat. These receptors were collected from a woman between 18 and 75 years old with a cervical HPV16 infection that either progressed to CIN3+ or cleared (not recorded which).

As for this clone: The CDR3 is cut off 3 residues early in the read; its end comes from the germline J gene. The rearrangement uses TRBV5-1 and TRBJ1-1; D perhaps matches TRBD1 (6 bases). The germline V and J ends were trimmed by 0 bases and 1 base, with 22 bases remaining between them. Germline loops: CDR1 SGHRS, CDR2 YFSETQ. The CDR3 contains 19 residues. CDR3 region: CASSLAGNLRGASNTEAFF. CDR3 DNA, as far as it was read: TGCGCCAGCAGCTTGGCCGGGAATTTGCGGGGGGCATCGAACACTGAA.

With regard to this clone: The read terminates 3 residues before the CDR3 end, so the remaining end is supplied by the germline J gene. J is TRBJ2-7 and V is TRBV2; 16 bases agree with TRBD2. The germline gives CDR1 SNHLY, CDR2 FYNNEI. The ends lost 2 bases at V and 6 bases at J; junction bases unmatched: 7. The CDR3 runs to 17 residues. The DNA read from the CDR3 is TGTGCCAGCAGTGAATTTGGGACTAGCGGGAGGGCCGGCGAG. Translated, it gives CASSEFGTSGRAGE. The whole CDR3 reads CASSEFGTSGRAGEQYF.

As concerns this clone: The CDR3 extends 3 residues past the end of the read, so its final part is completed from the germline J gene. The gene calls are TRBV5-4 and TRBJ1-3; tentative D call: TRBD1 (6 bases). Germline V gene lookup returns CDR1 SGHNT and CDR2 YYREEE (reference sequence). Trimming removed 0 bases from V and 4 bases from J, with 8 bases in between. The CDR3 covers 14 residues. The DNA read from the CDR3 is TGTGCCAGCAGCTTGGCAGGGGCGGGAAACACC. Translated, it gives CASSLAGAGNT. The full CDR3 protein is CASSLAGAGNTIYF.

As for this clone: Read data end 3 residues before the CDR3 end; the end is taken from the germline J gene. V usage is TRBV4-1 and J usage is TRBJ2-3; the match to TRBD1 covers 7 bases. This CDR3 has 15 amino acids. Trimming took 2 bases from V and 4 from J; bases not matched to a gene: 6. Germline V gives CDR1 MGHRA, CDR2 YSYEKL. CDR3 protein: CASSQLTGIPDTQYF. The sequenced CDR3 bases are TGCGCCAGCAGCCAACTGACAGGGATTCCAGATACG.

The CDR3 is CSVEGQGAYEQYF. The covered CDR3 bases are TGCAGCGTTGAGGGGCAGGGGGCCTACGAG. This sequence joins TRBV29-1 and TRBJ2-7, with TRBD1 matching 7 bases. The CDR3 extends 3 residues past the end of the read, so its final part is completed from the germline J gene. J was trimmed by 2 bases and V by 3 bases; bases with no gene match: 4. CDR3 length equals 13 residues. Germline loops: CDR1 SQVTM, CDR2 ANQGSEA.

As for this clone: The read is 3 residues too short to cover the CDR3 end, so that end is filled in from the germline J gene. The V call is TRBV20-1, the J call TRBJ2-1; D gene ambiguous. The CDR3 extends over 16 amino acids. V lost 0 bases and J lost 0, with 12 bases in between. Per germline, CDR1 DFQATT and CDR2 SNEGSKA (reference sequence). This CDR3 is CSARDSTEHSYNEQFF. The DNA read from the CDR3 is TGCAGTGCTAGAGATAGCACGGAACACTCCTACAATGAG.

Worth noting for this clone: The sequenced fragment ends 3 residues before the CDR3 boundary, so the rest is inferred from the germline J gene. The chain combines TRBV9 with TRBJ2-5, with 12 bases lining up with TRBD2. Looked up from germline, CDR1 is SGDLS and CDR2 is YYNGEE. V shed 5 bases and J 5 bases; nucleotides not matched to a gene: 13. There are 17 residues in the CDR3. The DNA read from the CDR3 is TGTGCCAGCAGTGATAGCCCGACTAGCGGGAGTTGGGAGACC. This sequence encodes CASSDSPTSGSWET. Given in full, the CDR3 is CASSDSPTSGSWETQYF.

A note on this clone: The read halts 3 residues ahead of the CDR3 end, with the missing end drawn from the germline J gene. The rearrangement links TRBV30 to TRBJ2-7; maybe TRBD2 (5 bases). Germline loops: CDR1 GTSNPN, CDR2 SVGIG (reference sequence). This CDR3 has 13 residues. Trimming cost V 0 bases and J 2 bases, with 8 bases left between them. The CDR3 spells CAWSVAVPYEQYF. CDR3 bases read: TGTGCCTGGAGTGTAGCGGTTCCCTACGAG. Complete variable domain (other parts from reference TRBV30 and TRBJ2-7): SQTIHQWPATLVQPVGSPLSLECTVEGTSNPNLYWYRQAAGRGLQLLFYSVGIGQISSEVPQNLSASRPQDRQFILSSKKLLLSDSGFYLCAWSVAVPYEQYFGPGTRLTVT.